One and the same sample provided the 28 T cell receptor beta chains below, sequenced in a study of shared clonotypes between healthy human individuals. Here immunoSEQ multiplex PCR was the method, and the copy in TCRdb shows in-frame clones only, minus some. The sample lists about 600,000 clones; about 96% were seen once. Sequencing used naive CD4+ T cells sorted from blood. Subset denoted: CD45RA+ positively selected. These receptors all come from a woman younger than 45 in good health.

The V and J genes are TRBV21-1 and TRBJ2-7; the D call TRBD2 from the table was never checked on the DNA. TRBV21-1 is a known pseudogene. There are 17 residues in the CDR3. In nucleotides, the CDR3 is TGTGCCAGCCCTCGGACTAGATCGTCCCTGAGCTCCTACGAGCAGTACTTC. Protein product: CASPRTRSSLSSYEQYF.

The chain employs TRBV11-2 and TRBJ2-3; the D is unclear. The V gene lost 1 base and the J gene lost 4 bases, with 6 bases spanning the gap. The CDR3 spans 13 residues. Germline V CDR1 and CDR2: SGHAT, FQNNGV. The CDR3 DNA is TGTGCCAGCAGCTTAGGTGGGGCAGATACGCAGTATTTT. Its protein product is CASSLGGADTQYF.

A single count supports this clone. This chain uses TRBV5-1 with TRBJ2-5; no clear D gene. Germline CDR1 is SGHRS and CDR2 is YFSETQ. This CDR3 is 14 amino acids long. The ends were cut back, 2 bases at V and 1 base at J, with 9 bases in the middle. CDR3 in amino acids: CASSLTPSQETQYF. In nucleotides, the CDR3 is TGCGCCAGCAGCTTAACACCGAGCCAAGAGACCCAGTACTTC. The variable domain in full, completed from reference TRBV5-1 and TRBJ2-5, reads KAGVTQTPRYLIKTRGQQVTLSCSPISGHRSVSWYQQTPGQGLQFLFEYFSETQRNKGNFPGRFSGRQFSNSRSEMNVSTLELGDSALYLCASSLTPSQETQYFGPGTRLLVL.

This chain connects TRBV6-1 to TRBJ1-1; D call uncertain. The V gene lost 4 bases and the J gene lost 0 bases, with 9 bases spanning the gap. The CDR3 is 14 amino acids. In germline, CDR1 is MNHNS, CDR2 SASEGT. The DNA for the CDR3 is TGTGCCAGCAGTGTGGGGTGGATGAACACTGAAGCTTTCTTT. Protein product: CASSVGWMNTEAFF.

The V and J genes are TRBV30 and TRBJ1-1, with no clear D. The V end lost 0 bases, the J end lost 8 bases, and 10 bases lay between the germline ends. Germline V gene lookup returns CDR1 GTSNPN and CDR2 SVGIG (reference sequence). CDR3 length equals 12 residues. CDR3 nucleotides: TGTGCCTGGAGTGTAAACAGAGGCGAAGCTTTCTTT. It is translated as CAWSVNRGEAFF.

Only one count was recorded for this clone. The J gene is TRBJ1-4, the V gene TRBV6-5; D gene unclear. The CDR3 length is 14 residues. The germline V gene has CDR1 MNHEY and CDR2 SVGAGI. Trimming cost V 7 bases and J 0 bases, with 9 bases left between them. DNA for the CDR3: TGTGCCAGCAAATCGACGTCAACTAATGAAAAACTGTTTTTT. As protein: CASKSTSTNEKLFF.

CDR3: CASSEQGRGRNEQFF. In nucleotides, the CDR3 is TGTGCCAGCAGTGAACAGGGTCGGGGTAGGAATGAGCAGTTCTTC. This chain links TRBV6-1 with TRBJ2-1; D assignment may be TRBD1 or TRBD2 (5 bases each). The CDR3 sequence is 15 residues long. Deletions cut 2 bases from V and 7 bases from J, with 15 bases between. CDR1 and CDR2 from the germline V gene are MNHNS and SASEGT.

The rearrangement joins TRBV5-4 to TRBJ2-7; perhaps TRBD2 as D (5 bases). CDR1 is SGHNT and CDR2 is YYREEE in the germline V gene (reference sequence). This CDR3 contains 15 residues. The V gene lost 0 bases and the J gene lost 4 bases, with 14 bases spanning the gap. CDR3 bases: TGTGCCAGCAGCTTGGGGGGTATGGGGAGATACGAGCAGTACTTC. It is translated as CASSLGGMGRYEQYF.

The V and J genes are TRBV5-4 and TRBJ1-5; the match to TRBD1 covers 9 bases. The CDR3 has 15 amino acids. V dropped 0 bases and J dropped 3; count of bases not matched to a gene: 1. Germline V gene sequence: CDR1 SGHNT, CDR2 YYREEE (reference sequence). CDR3 residues: CASSLGQGDNQPQHF. CDR3 DNA: TGTGCCAGCAGCTTGGGACAGGGGGACAATCAGCCCCAGCATTTT.

The V gene is TRBV28, the J gene TRBJ2-7; D is possibly TRBD1 (6 bases). CDR1 and CDR2 (germline): MDHEN, SYDVKM. V gave up 7 bases and J gave up 0 bases, with 22 bases separating them. The CDR3 loop spans 17 amino acids. Here the CDR3 DNA reads TGTGCCAGCACCCTTGGGGGCGCAGGGGCGAGCTCCTACGAGCAGTACTTC. As protein: CASTLGGAGASSYEQYF.

The rearrangement uses TRBV5-1 and TRBJ2-1, with a weak D call TRBD2 (5 bases). V was shortened by 0 bases and J by 7 bases, with 14 bases between the two germline ends. Germline assignment: CDR1 SGHRS and CDR2 YFSETQ. The CDR3 is 15 amino acids. CDR3 amino acids: CASSLAGWERNEQFF. CDR3 in DNA: TGCGCCAGCAGCTTGGCCGGGTGGGAGAGGAATGAGCAGTTCTTC.

V gene TRBV28 combines with J gene TRBJ2-1; the D is unclear. Germline lookup yields CDR1 MDHEN and CDR2 SYDVKM. The CDR3 is 12 residues long. Trimming stripped 2 bases from V and 9 bases from J, with 8 bases between. The CDR3 nucleotides read TGTGCCAGCAGTTTAATCGTGGGTGAGCAGTTCTTC. Its protein is CASSLIVGEQFF.

This chain links TRBV5-8 with TRBJ2-7; the match to TRBD1 covers 7 bases. The CDR3 extends over 17 amino acids. V lost 4 bases, J lost 0 bases, and 13 bases stayed unmatched. CDR1 is SGHTS and CDR2 is YDEGEE in the germline V gene. CDR3 bases: TGTGCCAGCAGCAAAAACCATGGGACAGCTAGCTCCTACGAGCAGTACTTC. Translating it yields CASSKNHGTASSYEQYF.

The chain has TRBV7-9 and TRBJ1-2; 7 bases match TRBD1. The CDR3 contains 15 residues. Per germline, CDR1 SEHNR and CDR2 FQNEAQ (reference sequence). V was pared by 2 bases and J by 2 bases, with 5 bases of the junction left unmatched. The CDR3 reads CASSLNGQENYGYTF. CDR3 bases: TGTGCCAGCAGCTTAAATGGACAGGAGAACTATGGCTACACCTTC.

This clone was seen once. The gene calls are TRBV5-4 and TRBJ2-7, with D uncertain. The CDR3 runs 11 residues. CDR1 and CDR2 from the germline V gene are SGHNT and YYREEE (reference sequence). V was trimmed by 4 bases and J by 4 bases, leaving 6 bases between them. The CDR3, as DNA: TGTGCCAGCAGCGGAGAGTACGAGCAGTACTTC. As protein: CASSGEYEQYF.

This chain connects TRBV19 to TRBJ2-5; D may be TRBD2 (6 bases). The tail of the sequence fits TRBJ2-7 better, so the J call may be wrong. This CDR3 comprises 12 residues. Germline V gene lookup returns CDR1 LNHDA and CDR2 SQIVND (reference sequence). DNA for the CDR3: TGTGCCAGACCCGGACTATGCTACGAGCAGTACTTC. Its translation is CARPGLCYEQYF.

This rearrangement joins TRBV19 to TRBJ2-5, with a weak D call TRBD1 (6 bases). This CDR3 region has 14 residues. Germline loops: CDR1 LNHDA, CDR2 SQIVND (reference sequence). The V end lost 5 bases, the J end lost 0 bases, and 10 bases lay between the germline ends. In nucleotides, the CDR3 is TGTGCCAGTAGTTCCACAGGGAACCAAGAGACCCAGTACTTC. As protein: CASSSTGNQETQYF.

The rearrangement uses TRBV5-1 and TRBJ2-1; tentatively, D is TRBD1 or TRBD2 (5 bases each). The CDR3 contains 17 residues. The V end lost 5 bases, the J end lost 5 bases, and 23 bases lay between the germline ends. In germline, CDR1 is SGHRS, CDR2 YFSETQ. CDR3: CASSSRSPGTPNNEQFF. CDR3 nucleotide sequence: TGCGCCAGCAGTTCCAGGTCGCCAGGGACGCCGAACAATGAGCAGTTCTTC.

J is TRBJ2-3 and V is TRBV4-1; 11 nucleotides agree with TRBD2. Germline V lookup: CDR1 MGHRA, CDR2 YSYEKL. With 4 bases clipped from V and 4 bases from J, the junction kept 4 bases outside the gene matches. The CDR3 is 15 amino acids. CDR3 bases: TGCGCCAGCAGCCCGGGACTAGCGGTTGCAGATACGCAGTATTTT. This sequence encodes CASSPGLAVADTQYF.

The rearrangement joins TRBV28 to TRBJ2-1, with 9 bases lining up with TRBD2. The V gene end was trimmed by 3 bases and the J gene end by 8 bases; junction bases not matched to a gene: 14. Germline V lookup: CDR1 MDHEN, CDR2 SYDVKM. The CDR3 has 17 amino acids. CDR3: CASSLTSGLGGIHEQFF. The CDR3 region has the DNA TGTGCCAGCAGTTTGACTAGCGGCCTAGGAGGGATACATGAGCAGTTCTTC.

The gene calls are TRBV28 and TRBJ1-1; a possible D gene is TRBD1 (5 bases). V lost 7 bases to trimming and J lost 6 bases, with 15 bases between them. From germline, CDR1 is MDHEN and CDR2 SYDVKM. The CDR3 has 13 residues. CDR3 DNA sequence: TGTGCCAGCACTTCCCGGGGGTACCCTGAAGCTTTCTTT. Its translation is CASTSRGYPEAFF. The variable domain in full, completed from reference TRBV28 and TRBJ1-1, reads DVKVTQSSRYLVKRTGEKVFLECVQDMDHENMFWYRQDPGLGLRLIYFSYDVKMKEKGDIPEGYSVSREKKERFSLILESASTNQTSMYLCASTSRGYPEAFFGQGTRLTVV.

The chain combines TRBV30 with TRBJ2-1; TRBD2 matches 11 bases. J was trimmed by 9 bases and V by 5 bases; bases with no gene match: 12. Germline V lookup: CDR1 GTSNPN, CDR2 SVGIG (reference sequence). This CDR3 comprises 15 residues. The CDR3 DNA follows: TGTGCCTGGGACACTAGCGGGAGTTTGACCCTTGAGCAGTTCTTC. It encodes CAWDTSGSLTLEQFF. Combining the CDR3 with reference TRBV30 and TRBJ2-1 gives the whole variable domain SQTIHQWPATLVQPVGSPLSLECTVEGTSNPNLYWYRQAAGRGLQLLFYSVGIGQISSEVPQNLSASRPQDRQFILSSKKLLLSDSGFYLCAWDTSGSLTLEQFFGPGTRLTVL.

The genes are TRBV2 and TRBJ2-7; TRBD1 matches 7 bases. The CDR3 has 15 amino acids. Germline V gene data show CDR1 as SNHLY and CDR2 as FYNNEI. V gave up 3 bases and J gave up 0 bases; unmatched junction bases: 5. The CDR3 DNA sequence: TGTGCCAGCAGTGACAGGACAGGTCTCTCCTACGAGCAGTACTTC. Its protein product is CASSDRTGLSYEQYF.

The chain combines TRBV5-6 with TRBJ1-6; D remains ambiguous. The CDR3 is made up of 13 amino acids. Germline values: CDR1 SGHDT, CDR2 YYEEEE. Trimming took 0 bases from V and 6 from J, leaving 4 bases between them. CDR3 sequence: CASSLVLNSPLHF. The CDR3 DNA sequence: TGTGCCAGCAGCTTGGTTCTTAATTCACCCCTCCACTTT.

This sequence joins TRBV5-1 and TRBJ2-3, with D possibly called TRBD1 or TRBD2 (5 bases each). The germline gives CDR1 SGHRS, CDR2 YFSETQ. V gave up 4 bases and J gave up 2 bases, with 11 bases separating them. The CDR3 loop spans 14 amino acids. The CDR3 loop reads CASSTGTLTDTQYF. DNA of the CDR3: TGCGCCAGCAGCACCGGGACCCTCACAGATACGCAGTATTTT.

This chain connects TRBV5-5 to TRBJ2-1; 8 nucleotides line up with TRBD2. The CDR3 sequence is 15 residues long. Germline V lookup: CDR1 SGHKS, CDR2 YYEKEE (reference sequence). The trim removed 4 bases at V and 6 bases at J, leaving 9 bases unmatched. The CDR3 nucleotides are TGTGCCAGCAGCCCCCTGAGCGGGAGCTTCAATGAGCAGTTCTTC. Translation: CASSPLSGSFNEQFF.

V gene TRBV19 combines with J gene TRBJ1-2, with no clear D. Deletions cut 3 bases from V and 0 bases from J, with 8 bases between. The V gene's germline CDR1 is LNHDA and CDR2 SQIVND (reference sequence). The CDR3 loop spans 14 amino acids. The chain's CDR3 is CASSIVTSNYGYTF. The CDR3 coding sequence is TGTGCCAGTAGTATCGTCACCTCTAACTATGGCTACACCTTC.

V gene TRBV20-1 combines with J gene TRBJ2-5; D remains unclear. The J call may be faulty, since TRBJ2-7 better matches the DNA end. From germline, CDR1 is DFQATT and CDR2 SNEGSKA (reference sequence). The CDR3 is 11 amino acids. DNA for the CDR3: TGCAGTGCTAGGGCGCCCTACGAGCAGTACTTC. Translated: CSARAPYEQYF.